Reported below is one TCR beta chain. Its specificity is not known. Germline loops: CDR1 LNHDA, CDR2 SQIVND (reference sequence). V dropped 3 bases and J dropped 2 bases, with 28 bases sitting between them. This CDR3 region has 20 residues. The sample originates from a study of T cells in Graves' hyperthyroidism and ophthalmopathy. Study observations and caveats: Most thyroid clonotypes with frequency above 0.001 were detected in blood. By a 13 V-J model, ophthalmopathy was set apart from stable hyperthyroidism.

Researchers amplified the TCR beta CDR3 regions from RNA transcripts. HTBI primers were the set used in a first-round RT-PCR of the TCR CDR3. One entry per CDR3 protein results from TCRdb running MiXCR on the multiplex PCR reads. In the table there are 340,000 or so distinct CDR3 sequences, approximately 18% of which are singletons. This receptor was identified in a woman in her forties or fifties with Graves' hyperthyroidism. Specimen: blood. This rearrangement joins TRBV19 to TRBJ1-2; D is undetermined. CDR3 DNA: TGTGCCAGTAGTATCTTGGGAAATGAGGGAACTCGGCAATGGAACTATGGCTACACCTTC. As protein: CASSILGNEGTRQWNYGYTF. Variable domain in full (rest from reference TRBV19 and TRBJ1-2): DGGITQSPKYLFRKEGQNVTLSCEQNLNHDAMYWYRQDPGQGLRLIYYSQIVNDFQKGDIAEGYSVSREKKESFPLTVTSAQKNPTAFYLCASSILGNEGTRQWNYGYTFGSGTRLTVV.